The source of this T cell receptor beta chain is a study of response to subunit inactivated influenza vaccine. Study-wide results and limits: Authors suggested each seasonal influenza vaccination recruits few new T cells.

TCRdb itself ran the RT-PCR reads through MiXCR, one entry per CDR3 protein. The table includes roughly 500,000 distinct CDR3 sequences, 25% detected once. This clonotype has just a few counts. Its target is unknown. Source: CD4+ T cells sorted from PBMCs, taken around 5 days after vaccination. This TCR was recovered from a man aged 45-65 years who received an inactivated influenza vaccine.

The CDR3 spells CASSLYPQETQYF. CDR3 nucleotide sequence: TGTGCCAGCAGCTTATACCCGCAAGAGACCCAGTACTTC. V usage is TRBV5-6 and J usage is TRBJ2-5; D unresolved. Germline V CDR1 and CDR2: SGHDT, YYEEEE. This CDR3 contains 13 residues. Trimming removed 2 bases from V and 2 bases from J, with 7 bases in between.